This paragraph covers one T cell receptor beta chain sequence. The antigen remains unidentified. Using immunoSEQ multiplex PCR, the repertoire was profiled, and TCRdb retains in-frame clones only, with some absent. Here the sample spans about 80,000 clones, roughly 91% being singletons. The sample is drawn from a study of graft-versus-host responses after intestinal transplantation. Sequenced material: unstimulated CD4+ T cells sorted from spleen or lymph node cells, taken before intestinal transplant. The clonotype originates from a human donor who received an intestinal transplant.

CDR3 protein: CASGGAKDTQYF. CDR3 bases: TGTGCCAGCGGGGGGGCTAAGGATACGCAGTATTTT. The chain combines TRBV2 with TRBJ2-3; D perhaps matches TRBD2 (7 bases). V gave up 8 bases and J gave up 6 bases, with 12 bases separating them. The CDR3 contains 12 residues. The germline CDR1 and CDR2 sequences are SNHLY and FYNNEI.